These 30 T cell receptor beta chains were sequenced from one sample in a study of blood T cells in healthy people across ages. For the second PCR, which ran for about 6 to 12 cycles, a sample-barcoded 5' primer and a J-beta primer mix were used. TCRdb used MiXCR to reprocess the 5' RACE reads, holding one entry per CDR3 protein. The top ten clones hold roughly 7.7% of a sample with more than 1.4 million distinct CDR3 sequences, 35% to 45% of them seen once. Sequencing was performed on blood. Receptors originate from a young woman in good health.

The gene calls are TRBV6-5 and TRBJ2-4; 9 nucleotides align to TRBD1. Germline V gives CDR1 MNHEY, CDR2 SVGAGI. The CDR3 is made up of 15 amino acids. With V trimmed by 7 bases and J by 13 bases, 17 bases remained unmatched. The CDR3 spells CASKPGQGYDNEQYF. CDR3 nucleotide sequence: TGTGCCAGCAAACCGGGACAGGGATACGACAATGAGCAGTACTTC.

For the CDR3, the DNA is TGTGCCAGCAGAGGGGCCCCCTACGAGCAGTACTTC. Residues: CASRGAPYEQYF. This chain connects TRBV25-1 to TRBJ2-7, with D tentatively TRBD1 (5 bases). Trimming took 6 bases from V and 2 from J, leaving 8 bases between them. This CDR3 has 12 amino acids. CDR1 MGHDK and CDR2 SYGVNS come from the germline V gene.

The chain couples TRBV29-1 to TRBJ2-5; D is possibly TRBD2 (5 bases). The CDR3 consists of 12 residues. Germline V gene lookup returns CDR1 SQVTM and CDR2 ANQGSEA. The V end lost 0 bases, the J end lost 11 bases, and 13 bases lay between the germline ends. The CDR3, as DNA: TGCAGCGTTGAAGAGGGGAGCAATGAGCAGTACTTC. It codes for CSVEEGSNEQYF.

This chain links TRBV10-3 with TRBJ2-4, with D maybe TRBD2 (5 bases). Matching the DNA end better, TRBJ2-7 makes the J call doubtful. Germline loops: CDR1 ENHRY, CDR2 SYGVKD. The CDR3 is 15 amino acids. The CDR3 loop is CAISVPREGPYEQYF. CDR3 bases: TGTGCCATCAGTGTGCCCCGGGAAGGGCCCTACGAGCAGTACTTC.

This clonotype showed up just a few times. The V and J genes are TRBV20-1 and TRBJ2-7; D perhaps matches TRBD1 (6 bases). The V gene's germline CDR1 is DFQATT and CDR2 SNEGSKA (reference sequence). The V end was cut by 0 bases, the J end by 3 bases, with 12 bases between. The CDR3 sequence is 14 residues long. CDR3 DNA: TGCAGTGCTAGAGATTCCCAGGGGCACTACGAGCAGTACTTC. This encodes CSARDSQGHYEQYF.

V and J are TRBV11-1 and TRBJ2-3, with 9 bases aligning to TRBD2. After removal of 2 bases from V and 2 bases from J, the junction contained 8 bases not matched to a gene. The CDR3 runs to 17 residues. Germline lookup yields CDR1 SGHAT and CDR2 FQDESV (reference sequence). CDR3 sequence reads: CASSLQGGGANTDTQYF. Written as DNA, the CDR3 is TGTGCCAGCAGCTTACAGGGCGGGGGGGCCAACACAGATACGCAGTATTTT.

This chain uses TRBV9 with TRBJ2-3, with TRBD1 identical over 8 bases. The CDR3 has 16 residues. The V and J ends lost 4 bases and 4 bases, in that order; junction bases with no gene match: 11. Germline CDR1 reads SGDLS; CDR2 reads YYNGEE. The chain's CDR3 is CASSILGQEGADTQYF. DNA of the CDR3: TGTGCCAGCAGCATCCTGGGACAGGAGGGCGCAGATACGCAGTATTTT.

This clonotype was counted a few times. The CDR3 DNA reads as TGCGCCAGCAGCTCCGGGACGTTTGGCTACGAGCAGTACTTC. This encodes CASSSGTFGYEQYF. The rearrangement links TRBV5-1 to TRBJ2-5, with D tentatively TRBD1 or TRBD2 (5 bases each). The DNA end is a closer match to TRBJ2-7, so the J assignment may be wrong. This CDR3 has 14 amino acids. Per the germline V gene, CDR1 is SGHRS and CDR2 is YFSETQ.

The rearrangement uses TRBV6-6 and TRBJ1-2, with D tentatively TRBD1 (5 bases). Germline CDR1 reads MNHNY; CDR2 reads SVGAGI (reference sequence). V lost 0 bases to trimming and J lost 10 bases, with 12 bases between them. The CDR3 covers 13 residues. The CDR3 DNA reads as TGTGCCAGCAGTTACTCCGGGGGGAGCGACTACACCTTC. Residues: CASSYSGGSDYTF.

This clonotype was seen more than once but under ten times. This chain uses TRBV20-1 with TRBJ2-5; tentatively, D is TRBD1 (5 bases). The germline V gene has CDR1 DFQATT and CDR2 SNEGSKA (reference sequence). The CDR3 covers 13 residues. The V end lost 6 bases, the J end lost 0 bases, and 11 bases lay between the germline ends. The DNA of the CDR3 is TGCAGTGCCAGGGATACGTACCAAGAGACCCAGTACTTC. Protein sequence: CSARDTYQETQYF.

The chain carries TRBV12-5 and TRBJ1-2; 9 bases are shared with TRBD1. The junction had 12 bases not matched to a gene; V was cut back by 5 bases and J by 8 bases. Germline lookup yields CDR1 LGHNT and CDR2 FRNRAP. The CDR3 length is 15 residues. The CDR3: CASGDGQGTAWGYTF. In DNA form, the CDR3 reads TGTGCTAGTGGTGATGGACAGGGGACGGCCTGGGGCTACACCTTC.

This chain uses TRBV18 with TRBJ2-4; no definite D call. The J call may be faulty, since TRBJ2-7 better matches the DNA end. This CDR3 region has 15 residues. The germline gives CDR1 KGHSH, CDR2 LQKENI. CDR3 residues: CASSPLSAPVYEQYF. As DNA, the CDR3 is TGTGCCAGCTCACCACTTTCAGCTCCCGTCTACGAGCAGTACTTC.

This clonotype has just a few counts. This sequence joins TRBV20-1 and TRBJ1-2; 10 nucleotides line up with TRBD1. This CDR3 has 12 amino acids. Germline CDR1 reads DFQATT; CDR2 reads SNEGSKA (reference sequence). This chain's CDR3 is CTGTGEDYGYTF. As DNA, the CDR3 is TGCACCGGGACAGGGGAGGACTATGGCTACACCTTC.

This clonotype has at least ten counts. This chain connects TRBV3-1 to TRBJ1-5, with D uncertain. The CDR3 consists of 12 residues. Germline CDR1 LGHDT, CDR2 YNNKEL (reference sequence). V dropped 6 bases and J dropped 4 bases, with 7 bases sitting between them. The chain's CDR3 is CASRDGNQPQHF. Written as DNA, the CDR3 is TGTGCCAGCAGGGACGGGAATCAGCCCCAGCATTTT.

This clonotype was picked up a small number of times. This chain joins TRBV29-1 and TRBJ2-7; possibly TRBD2 for D (6 bases). The V gene lost 7 bases and the J gene lost 5 bases, with 15 bases spanning the gap. Germline lookup yields CDR1 SQVTM and CDR2 ANQGSEA. This CDR3 spans 12 amino acids. The CDR3 nucleotides read TGCAGCGGCCGGGACTCCCTCCACGAGCAGTACTTC. It specifies CSGRDSLHEQYF.

This clonotype was counted only a few times. The chain has TRBV28 and TRBJ2-7; TRBD2 matches at 9 bases. Trimming cost V 6 bases and J 0 bases; bases outside gene matches: 6. This CDR3 contains 15 residues. Germline CDR1 and CDR2: MDHEN and SYDVKM. The CDR3 sequence is CASRRGGLSSYEQYF. The CDR3 region has the DNA TGTGCCAGCAGGCGGGGGGGCCTAAGCTCCTACGAGCAGTACTTC.

This rearrangement joins TRBV7-2 to TRBJ1-6; D possibly corresponds to TRBD1 (6 bases). The CDR3 is 15 amino acids. The V end was cut by 0 bases, the J end by 6 bases, with 9 bases between. The germline gives CDR1 SGHTA, CDR2 FQGNSA. The CDR3 nucleotides read TGTGCCAGCAGCTTAGCGGGGGGGGCTAATTCACCCCTCCACTTT. Amino acids: CASSLAGGANSPLHF.

This clonotype was detected only once. The V gene is TRBV27, the J gene TRBJ2-1; a possible D gene is TRBD1 (6 bases). Looked up from germline, CDR1 is MNHEY and CDR2 is SMNVEV (reference sequence). The V gene lost 4 bases and the J gene lost 4 bases, with 17 bases spanning the gap. CDR3 length: 16 amino acids. CDR3 sequence: CASSSTGTRQYNEQFF. As DNA, the CDR3 is TGTGCCAGCAGTTCGACCGGGACAAGGCAGTACAATGAGCAGTTCTTC.

The J gene is TRBJ2-5, the V gene TRBV12-3 or TRBV12-4; the D gene is possibly TRBD2 (5 bases). V was trimmed by 5 bases and J by 11 bases, leaving 18 bases between them. CDR3 length: 13 residues. CDR3 DNA: TGTGCCAGCAGTGACTCCTCGGGAATTGAGCAGTACTTC. It specifies CASSDSSGIEQYF.

The CDR3 sequence: CASSVEGRVDYGYTF. CDR3 bases: TGTGCCAGCAGTGTGGAAGGGCGCGTTGACTATGGCTACACCTTC. The chain carries TRBV27 and TRBJ1-2; unclear D gene. Germline loops: CDR1 MNHEY, CDR2 SMNVEV (reference sequence). The V end lost 5 bases, the J end lost 3 bases, and 16 bases lay between the germline ends. This CDR3 region has 15 residues.

In its sample, this clonotype was seen a few times. The rearrangement joins TRBV2 to TRBJ1-5; D call uncertain. The CDR3 length is 10 residues. CDR1 and CDR2 from the germline V gene are SNHLY and FYNNEI. The V end lost 9 bases, the J end lost 7 bases, and 7 bases lay between the germline ends. CDR3 sequence (DNA): TGTGCCAGTGGAGAACAGCCCCAGCATTTT. This codes for CASGEQPQHF.

This clonotype was found a few times. This sequence joins TRBV7-2 and TRBJ2-1, with D possibly TRBD2 on 6 matching bases. This CDR3 spans 13 amino acids. Trimming shortened V by 6 bases and J by 10 bases, and 16 bases separated the two germline ends. Germline CDR1 is SGHTA and CDR2 is FQGNSA. CDR3 amino acids: CASRLLISGEQFF. Written as DNA, the CDR3 is TGTGCCAGCAGACTCTTGATTAGCGGAGAGCAGTTCTTC.

The chain joins TRBV29-1 to TRBJ2-7; a possible D gene is TRBD2 (5 bases). The end of the DNA aligns better with TRBJ2-4, so the J call may be wrong. This CDR3 spans 12 amino acids. Germline-derived CDR1 and CDR2 are SQVTM and ANQGSEA. CDR3 nucleotide sequence: TGCAGCACTCCGGGATCGGGAAACATTCAGTACTTC. It specifies CSTPGSGNIQYF.

This clonotype turned up a few times. This chain joins TRBV12-3 or TRBV12-4 and TRBJ1-4; D possibly corresponds to TRBD1 (5 bases). Trimming pared 2 bases from V and 5 bases from J, leaving 15 bases between. This CDR3 has 16 amino acids. The CDR3 region is CASSLMGEAENEKLFF. The CDR3 DNA sequence: TGTGCCAGCAGTTTAATGGGGGAAGCGGAAAATGAAAAACTGTTTTTT.

This rearrangement joins TRBV4-1 to TRBJ2-7, with D possibly TRBD2 on 7 matching bases. Germline CDR1 MGHRA, CDR2 YSYEKL. The CDR3 totals 14 residues. The V end was cut by 1 base, the J end by 2 bases, with 9 bases between. The CDR3 is CASSQGEGAYEQYF. The CDR3 DNA is TGCGCCAGCAGCCAAGGGGAGGGGGCCTACGAGCAGTACTTC.

The chain links TRBV4-1 to TRBJ2-6; D may be TRBD2 (5 bases). V was clipped by 0 bases and J by 0 bases, with 18 bases between them. Per the germline V gene, CDR1 is MGHRA and CDR2 is YSYEKL. The CDR3 consists of 20 residues. The CDR3 DNA reads as TGCGCCAGCAGCCAAGATAGCGAAAGCCTGTCCTGCTCTGGGGCCAACGTCCTGACTTTC. Translated: CASSQDSESLSCSGANVLTF.

The chain combines TRBV10-3 with TRBJ1-1; unclear D gene. The CDR3 contains 14 residues. V lost 7 bases and J 9 bases, leaving 21 bases between the germline ends. CDR1 ENHRY and CDR2 SYGVKD come from the germline V gene. CDR3 nucleotide sequence: TGTGCCATCAACGAGGGAAAGGGAAATACTAAAGCTTTCTTT. Its protein is CAINEGKGNTKAFF.

There are a few counts of this clonotype. At one boundary the junction diverges from the germline segment, which might be a read error. The chain couples TRBV14 to TRBJ2-3; D gene unclear. The germline V gene has CDR1 SGHDN and CDR2 FVKESK. The CDR3 has 16 amino acids. DNA of the CDR3: TGTGCCGGCAGCCAAGATCTCGGGCCTCCCCGAGATACGCAGTATTTT. Translated, it gives CAGSQDLGPPRDTQYF.

CDR3 loop: CASRGLGGSYNEQFF. The CDR3 DNA is TGTGCCAGCCGTGGTCTCGGGGGCTCCTACAATGAGCAGTTCTTC. The rearrangement links TRBV6-5 to TRBJ2-1; maybe TRBD2 (6 bases). CDR1 is MNHEY and CDR2 is SVGAGI in the germline V gene. The CDR3 totals 15 residues. Trimming took 8 bases from V and 0 from J, leaving 14 bases between them.

The chain carries TRBV6-5 and TRBJ2-7; D unresolved. Trimming removed 5 bases at V and 10 bases at J, with 12 bases between. Germline values: CDR1 MNHEY, CDR2 SVGAGI. The CDR3 is 11 amino acids. This chain's CDR3 is CASSHKGRQYF. DNA of the CDR3: TGTGCCAGCAGTCACAAGGGTCGTCAGTACTTC.